Described below is a single T cell receptor (beta chain) sequence and its context. Original analysis: Estimation of nucleated cell counts was performed using reference gene primer amplification. Libraries were prepared by immunoSEQ multiplex PCR; TCRdb keeps only in-frame clonotypes and omits some of them. The D gene and trimming were derived from the DNA, and the V and J assignments and clone size from that table. The data show a few hundred thousand clones, about four fifths seen once. This CDR3 has 13 residues. Deletions cut 0 bases from V and 6 bases from J, with 9 bases between. Germline V CDR1 and CDR2: MRHNA, SNTAGT. The source of the sample is a study of blood T cell repertoires in COVID-19. Study as a whole: In each case, the material was cDNA or gDNA derived from T cells, B-cell-depleted T cells, or PBMCs.

The TCR was taken from a woman younger than 30 with acute or convalescent COVID-19. The sequenced sample was peripheral blood. The chain combines TRBV6-4 with TRBJ2-7; no clear D. The CDR3 DNA sequence: TGTGCCAGCAGTGACTCATATGGGCTCGAGCAGTACTTC. Translation gives CASSDSYGLEQYF.